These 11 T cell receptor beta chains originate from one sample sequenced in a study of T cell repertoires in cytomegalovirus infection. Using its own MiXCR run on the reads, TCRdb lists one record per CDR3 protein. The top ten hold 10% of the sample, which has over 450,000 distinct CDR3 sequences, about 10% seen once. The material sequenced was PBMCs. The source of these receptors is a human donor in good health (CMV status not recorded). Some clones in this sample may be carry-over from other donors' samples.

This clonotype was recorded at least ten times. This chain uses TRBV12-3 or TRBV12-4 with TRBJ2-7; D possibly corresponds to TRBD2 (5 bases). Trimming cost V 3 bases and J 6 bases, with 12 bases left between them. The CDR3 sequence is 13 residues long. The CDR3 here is CASSFQLVPEQYF. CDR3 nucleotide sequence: TGTGCCAGCAGTTTCCAACTAGTACCCGAGCAGTACTTC.

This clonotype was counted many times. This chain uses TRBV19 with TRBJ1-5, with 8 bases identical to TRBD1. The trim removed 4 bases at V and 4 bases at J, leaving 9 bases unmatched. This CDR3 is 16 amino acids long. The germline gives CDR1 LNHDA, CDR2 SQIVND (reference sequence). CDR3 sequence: CASSTRPGQANQPQHF. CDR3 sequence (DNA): TGTGCCAGTAGTACCCGCCCGGGACAGGCGAATCAGCCCCAGCATTTT.

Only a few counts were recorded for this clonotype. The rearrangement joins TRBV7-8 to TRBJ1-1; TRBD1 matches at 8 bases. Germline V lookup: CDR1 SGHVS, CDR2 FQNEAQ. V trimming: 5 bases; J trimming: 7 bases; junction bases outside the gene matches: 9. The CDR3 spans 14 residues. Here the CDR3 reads CASSPRTGRDEAFF. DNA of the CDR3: TGTGCCAGCAGCCCACGGACAGGGAGAGATGAAGCTTTCTTT.

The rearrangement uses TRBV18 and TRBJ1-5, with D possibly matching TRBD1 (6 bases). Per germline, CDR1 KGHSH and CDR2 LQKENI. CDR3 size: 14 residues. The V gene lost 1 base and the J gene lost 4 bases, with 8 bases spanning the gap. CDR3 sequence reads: CASSPRQVNQPQHF. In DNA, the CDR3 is TGTGCCAGCTCACCACGACAGGTGAATCAGCCCCAGCATTTT.

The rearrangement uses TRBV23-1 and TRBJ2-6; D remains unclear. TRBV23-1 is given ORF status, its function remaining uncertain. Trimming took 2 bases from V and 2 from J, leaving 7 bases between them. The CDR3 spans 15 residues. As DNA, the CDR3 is TGCGCCAGCAGTCAAAGTTGGGCTGGGGCCAACGTCCTGACTTTC. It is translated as CASSQSWAGANVLTF.

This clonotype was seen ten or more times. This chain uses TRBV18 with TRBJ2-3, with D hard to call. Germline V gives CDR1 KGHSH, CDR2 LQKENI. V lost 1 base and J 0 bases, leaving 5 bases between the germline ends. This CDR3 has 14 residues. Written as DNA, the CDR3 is TGTGCCAGCTCACCACGCCAGAGCACAGATACGCAGTATTTT. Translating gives CASSPRQSTDTQYF.

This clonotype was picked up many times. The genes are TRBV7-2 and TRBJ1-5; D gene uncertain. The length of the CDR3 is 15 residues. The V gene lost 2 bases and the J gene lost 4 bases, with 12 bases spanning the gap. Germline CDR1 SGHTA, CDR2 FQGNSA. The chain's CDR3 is CASSLRLGGNQPQHF. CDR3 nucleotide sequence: TGTGCCAGCAGCTTAAGGTTGGGAGGAAATCAGCCCCAGCATTTT.

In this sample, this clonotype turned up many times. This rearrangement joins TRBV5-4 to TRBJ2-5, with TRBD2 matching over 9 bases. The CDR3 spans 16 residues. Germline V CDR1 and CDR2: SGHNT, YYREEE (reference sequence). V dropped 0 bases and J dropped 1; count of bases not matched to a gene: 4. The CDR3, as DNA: TGTGCCAGCAGCTTGGGCGGGGGGGCCAGCCAAGAGACCCAGTACTTC. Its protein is CASSLGGGASQETQYF.

As DNA, the CDR3 is TGTGCCACCAGTGATGGGGGTGGGGGGGTAAGAGAGCAGTTCTTC. This encodes CATSDGGGGVREQFF. The V and J genes are TRBV24-1 and TRBJ2-1, with 7 bases identical to TRBD2. J gave up 10 bases and V 3 bases, and 11 bases lay outside the gene matches. The CDR3 spans 15 residues. The germline CDR1 and CDR2 sequences are KGHDR and SFDVKD.

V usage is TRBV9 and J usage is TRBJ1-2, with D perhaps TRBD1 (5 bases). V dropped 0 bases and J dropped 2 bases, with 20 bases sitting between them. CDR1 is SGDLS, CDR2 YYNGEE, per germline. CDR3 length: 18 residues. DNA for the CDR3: TGTGCCAGCAGCGTAGCTAAGAATAGAGGGGCGCGGAACTATGGCTACACCTTC. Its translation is CASSVAKNRGARNYGYTF.

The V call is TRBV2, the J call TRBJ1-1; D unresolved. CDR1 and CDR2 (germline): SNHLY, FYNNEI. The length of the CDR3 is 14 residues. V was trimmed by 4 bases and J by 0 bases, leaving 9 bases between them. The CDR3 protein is CASSVEGVNTEAFF. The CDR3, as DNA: TGTGCCAGCAGTGTGGAGGGTGTGAACACTGAAGCTTTCTTT.